This T cell receptor (beta chain) originates from a study of beta chain features in type 1 diabetes. Study overall: The patients were much like the healthy donors in age, gender and cell yields. The study, taken as a whole, reports: Across all four CD4+ subsets, people with type 1 diabetes showed modestly shorter TCRB CDR3s. A greater similarity of naive, central memory and Treg TCRB repertoires was seen among patients than among healthy donors.

With respect to this clone: Its antigen is unidentified.

The isolated RNA, all of it, was reverse transcribed, so expressed TCRB transcripts were what got sequenced. The table came from immunoSEQ multiplex PCR; TCRdb's copy has only in-frame clones and leaves some out. The sample comprises 130,000 or so clones, about a sixth of which are singletons, and 2% to 2.5% rests with the top ten. Germline CDR1 GTSNPN, CDR2 SVGIG (reference sequence). The germline V and J ends were trimmed by 1 base and 7 bases, with 11 bases remaining between them. The CDR3 contains 13 residues. CD4+ naive, central memory, regulatory and stem cell-like memory cells were sorted via CD45RO/CCR7/CD25/CD127/CD95/CD27. Purities in excess of 95% were seen in all sorted populations.

The sequenced sample consisted of central memory CD4+ T cells from blood. The rearrangement uses TRBV30 and TRBJ2-1; D not certain. The TCR originated in a man aged 30 to 45 with type 1 diabetes. CDR3: CAWSGADRNEQFF. The CDR3 DNA sequence: TGTGCCTGGAGTGGGGCCGACCGTAATGAGCAGTTCTTC.